This T cell receptor (beta chain) stems from a study of T cell responses to AZD1222 COVID-19 vaccine. Study-level findings and limits: Just a handful of AZD1222 recipients tested seropositive at baseline. In the spike-specific TCR repertoire, nearly half reportedly target unmutated variant regions. With dominance at 160-218 and 743-854, vaccine-associated CD4 TCRs spanned spike. Females made up more of the donors, who were largely white British, and clonal diversity may have come out too low.

Libraries were prepared by immunoSEQ multiplex PCR; TCRdb keeps only in-frame clonotypes and omits some of them. The sample shows fewer than 50,000 clones, roughly 78% of them seen only once. This CDR3 is 17 amino acids long. Germline CDR1 and CDR2: MNHEY and SMNVEV (reference sequence). V gave up 5 bases and J gave up 2 bases; unmatched junction bases: 14. Note on this clone: Antigen unknown.

V gene TRBV27 combines with J gene TRBJ1-1; 7 nucleotides align to TRBD1. The specimen comprised peripheral blood, sampled 28 days after the second dose of the MenACWY control vaccine. This receptor was taken from an adult who received the MenACWY meningococcal vaccine as a control. In nucleotides, the CDR3 is TGTGCCAGCAGTGCGAGAACGGGACAGAGGATTAACACTGAAGCTTTCTTT. This gives the protein CASSARTGQRINTEAFF.